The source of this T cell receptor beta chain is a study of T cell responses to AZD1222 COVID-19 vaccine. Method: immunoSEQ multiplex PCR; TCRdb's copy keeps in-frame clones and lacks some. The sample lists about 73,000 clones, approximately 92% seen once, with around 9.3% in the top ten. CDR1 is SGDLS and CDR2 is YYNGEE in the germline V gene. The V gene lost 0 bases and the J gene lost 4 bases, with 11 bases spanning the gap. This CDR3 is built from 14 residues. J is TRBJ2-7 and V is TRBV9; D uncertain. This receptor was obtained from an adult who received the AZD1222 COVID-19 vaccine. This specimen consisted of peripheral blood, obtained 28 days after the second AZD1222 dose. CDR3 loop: CASSVGMEPYEQYF. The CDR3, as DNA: TGTGCCAGCAGCGTAGGGATGGAACCGTACGAGCAGTACTTC.